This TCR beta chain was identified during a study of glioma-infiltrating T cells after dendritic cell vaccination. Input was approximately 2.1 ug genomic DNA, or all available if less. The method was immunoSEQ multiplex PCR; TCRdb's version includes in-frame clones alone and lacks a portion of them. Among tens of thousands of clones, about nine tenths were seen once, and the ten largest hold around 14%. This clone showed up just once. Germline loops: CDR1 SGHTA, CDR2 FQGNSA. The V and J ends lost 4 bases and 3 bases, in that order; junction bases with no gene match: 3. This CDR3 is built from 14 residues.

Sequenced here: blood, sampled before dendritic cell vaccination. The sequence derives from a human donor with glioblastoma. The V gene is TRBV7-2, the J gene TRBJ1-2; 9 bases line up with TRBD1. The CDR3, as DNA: TGTGCCAGCAGCTCACAGGGGGCGCACTATGGCTACACCTTC. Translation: CASSSQGAHYGYTF.